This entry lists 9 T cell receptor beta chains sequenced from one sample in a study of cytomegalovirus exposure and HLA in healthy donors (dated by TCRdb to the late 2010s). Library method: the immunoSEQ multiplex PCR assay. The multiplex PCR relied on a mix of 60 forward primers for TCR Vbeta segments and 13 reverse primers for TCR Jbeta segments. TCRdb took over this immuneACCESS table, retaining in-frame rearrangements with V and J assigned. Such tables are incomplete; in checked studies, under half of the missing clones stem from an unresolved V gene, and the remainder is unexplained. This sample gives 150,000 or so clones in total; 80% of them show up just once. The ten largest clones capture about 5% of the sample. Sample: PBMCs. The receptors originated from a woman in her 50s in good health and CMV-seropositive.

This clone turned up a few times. DNA of the CDR3: TGTGCCAGCAGTTTCCCACCACCACAGGGGGGCGGACAGCCCCAGCATTTT. It yields the protein CASSFPPPQGGGQPQHF. The chain combines TRBV28 with TRBJ1-5, with 8 nucleotides matching TRBD1. Germline V CDR1 and CDR2: MDHEN, SYDVKM. V dropped 3 bases and J dropped 7; count of bases not matched to a gene: 14. CDR3 length: 17 residues.

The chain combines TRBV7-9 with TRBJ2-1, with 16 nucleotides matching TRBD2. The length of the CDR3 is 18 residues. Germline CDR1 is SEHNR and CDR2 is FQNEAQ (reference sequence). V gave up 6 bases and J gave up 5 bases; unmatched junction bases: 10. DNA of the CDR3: TGTGCCAGCAGGCCCCCGGGACTAGCGGGGGGGCCCCACAATGAGCAGTTCTTC. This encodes CASRPPGLAGGPHNEQFF.

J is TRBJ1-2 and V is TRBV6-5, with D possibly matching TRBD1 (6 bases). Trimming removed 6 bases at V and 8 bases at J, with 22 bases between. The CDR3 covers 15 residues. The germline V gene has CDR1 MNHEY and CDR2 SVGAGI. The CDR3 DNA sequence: TGTGCCAGCAGATTTACGGCGGGGGCTGGGAGAGGCTACACCTTC. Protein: CASRFTAGAGRGYTF.

The CDR3 nucleotides read TGCAGCGTTGAAGAGTTGTACGAGAATGAAAAACTGTTTTTT. Its translation: CSVEELYENEKLFF. This chain connects TRBV29-1 to TRBJ1-4; D not certain. V was cut by 0 bases and J by 5 bases, with 10 bases left in between. Germline values: CDR1 SQVTM, CDR2 ANQGSEA. The CDR3 runs to 14 residues.

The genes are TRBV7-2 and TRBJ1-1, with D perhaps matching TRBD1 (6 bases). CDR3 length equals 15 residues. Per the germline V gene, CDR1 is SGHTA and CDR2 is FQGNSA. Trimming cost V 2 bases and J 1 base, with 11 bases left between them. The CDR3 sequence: CASSLRSGENTEAFF. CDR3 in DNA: TGTGCCAGCAGCTTAAGGTCAGGGGAGAACACTGAAGCTTTCTTT.

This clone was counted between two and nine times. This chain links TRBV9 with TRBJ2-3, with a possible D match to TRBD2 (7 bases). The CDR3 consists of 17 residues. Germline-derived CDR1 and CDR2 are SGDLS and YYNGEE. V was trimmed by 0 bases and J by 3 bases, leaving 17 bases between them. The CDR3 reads CASSVGGGRGSTDTQYF. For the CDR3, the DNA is TGTGCCAGCAGCGTAGGGGGGGGCCGAGGAAGTACAGATACGCAGTATTTT.

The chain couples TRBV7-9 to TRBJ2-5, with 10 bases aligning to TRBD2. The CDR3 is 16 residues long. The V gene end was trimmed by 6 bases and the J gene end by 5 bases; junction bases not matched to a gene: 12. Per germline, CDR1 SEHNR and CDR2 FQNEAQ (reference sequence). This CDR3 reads CASSSLAGAGAETQYF. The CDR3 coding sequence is TGTGCCAGCAGTTCCCTAGCGGGGGCCGGCGCGGAGACCCAGTACTTC.

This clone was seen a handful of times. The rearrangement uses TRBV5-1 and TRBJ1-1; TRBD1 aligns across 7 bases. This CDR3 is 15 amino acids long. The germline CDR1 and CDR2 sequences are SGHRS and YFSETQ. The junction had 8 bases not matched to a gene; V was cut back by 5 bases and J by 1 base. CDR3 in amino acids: CASRDTGTENTEAFF. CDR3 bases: TGCGCCAGCAGGGATACCGGGACAGAGAACACTGAAGCTTTCTTT.

In DNA form, the CDR3 reads TGTGCCAGCAGTGTTAGGGGCTTGGACGTTGGCTACACCTTC. As protein: CASSVRGLDVGYTF. The V gene is TRBV6-6, the J gene TRBJ1-2, with D possibly being TRBD1 (5 bases). The V gene's germline CDR1 is MNHNY and CDR2 SVGAGI (reference sequence). CDR3 length: 14 residues. The germline V and J ends were trimmed by 5 bases and 7 bases, with 17 bases remaining between them.